The 25 T cell receptor beta chains below were found in one sample sequenced in a study of cytomegalovirus exposure and HLA in healthy donors. The study ran its PCR with 60 Vbeta and 13 Jbeta primers. Measured with immunoSEQ multiplex PCR; TCRdb has only the in-frame clones, and not every one. The sample table includes fewer than 70,000 clones. Sequenced material: PBMCs. All receptors come from a woman aged 18-29 years in good health and CMV-seronegative.

The CDR3: CASSPRMTDRSNQPQHF. The CDR3 DNA follows: TGTGCCAGCTCACCCCGAATGACAGATCGGAGCAATCAGCCCCAGCATTTT. This chain links TRBV18 with TRBJ1-5; possible D gene TRBD1, 5 bases. Trimming left V 3 bases short and J 1 base short, with 16 bases between. This CDR3 has 17 amino acids. Germline V gene lookup returns CDR1 KGHSH and CDR2 LQKENI.

The chain uses TRBV19 and TRBJ2-1; maybe TRBD2 (7 bases). Germline V gene sequence: CDR1 LNHDA, CDR2 SQIVND (reference sequence). The CDR3 length is 19 residues. V was cut by 5 bases and J by 6 bases, with 29 bases left in between. The CDR3 protein is CASSLPLLGGRFIGNEQFF. CDR3 bases: TGTGCCAGTAGTTTACCTTTACTCGGGGGGCGCTTTATAGGCAATGAGCAGTTCTTC.

The chain carries TRBV7-9 and TRBJ1-1; D is unclear. The CDR3 sequence is 15 residues long. Germline CDR1 reads SEHNR; CDR2 reads FQNEAQ (reference sequence). The V end lost 0 bases, the J end lost 4 bases, and 12 bases lay between the germline ends. Here the CDR3 DNA reads TGTGCCAGCAGCTTAGCTGAGGATGTTCGCACTGAAGCTTTCTTT. This sequence encodes CASSLAEDVRTEAFF.

This chain links TRBV30 with TRBJ2-4; D unresolved. Germline loops: CDR1 GTSNPN, CDR2 SVGIG (reference sequence). The germline V and J ends were trimmed by 5 bases and 6 bases, with 5 bases remaining between them. The CDR3 has 10 residues. The DNA of the CDR3 is TGTGCCTGGTATCCAAACATTCAGTACTTC. This sequence encodes CAWYPNIQYF.

As DNA, the CDR3 is TGTGCCAGCAGCTTGGGACAATACACGTACGAGGGCTACACCTTC. As protein: CASSLGQYTYEGYTF. The rearrangement joins TRBV5-6 to TRBJ1-2, with D uncertain. The CDR3 runs to 15 residues. V shed 0 bases and J shed 8 bases, with 17 bases lying between them. Germline V gives CDR1 SGHDT, CDR2 YYEEEE.

The chain links TRBV9 to TRBJ2-7; 10 positions agree with TRBD2. The germline gives CDR1 SGDLS, CDR2 YYNGEE. The length of the CDR3 is 16 residues. Trimming took 0 bases from V and 6 from J; bases not matched to a gene: 9. CDR3: CASSVEPRSGRGEQYF. The CDR3 DNA reads as TGTGCCAGCAGCGTAGAACCCAGGAGCGGGAGGGGCGAGCAGTACTTC.

The chain recombines TRBV30 with TRBJ1-3, with D hard to call. V lost 2 bases to trimming and J lost 2 bases, with 16 bases between them. The CDR3 runs to 16 residues. Germline values: CDR1 GTSNPN, CDR2 SVGIG (reference sequence). The CDR3 DNA follows: TGTGCCTGGAGTCGCGTAAAAGCTTCTCCTGGAAACACCATATATTTT. This sequence encodes CAWSRVKASPGNTIYF.

The rearrangement uses TRBV6-1 and TRBJ1-2; 8 bases fit TRBD1. The CDR3 runs to 17 residues. The J segment lost 0 bases and the V segment lost 2 bases, leaving 8 bases of the junction unmatched. Germline V gene sequence: CDR1 MNHNS, CDR2 SASEGT. The CDR3 protein is CASSEIGQGAPNYGYTF. CDR3 coding DNA: TGTGCCAGCAGTGAAATCGGGCAGGGGGCCCCTAACTATGGCTACACCTTC.

The rearrangement links TRBV10-1 to TRBJ2-7; weak D call: TRBD1 (6 bases). The CDR3 runs to 13 residues. Germline-derived CDR1 and CDR2 are WNHNN and SYGVQD (reference sequence). V lost 5 bases and J 0 bases, leaving 8 bases between the germline ends. DNA for the CDR3: TGCGCCAGCAGTACGGACAGCTCCTACGAGCAGTACTTC. As protein: CASSTDSSYEQYF.

This chain joins TRBV28 and TRBJ1-5; D possibly corresponds to TRBD1 (6 bases). Germline V CDR1 and CDR2: MDHEN, SYDVKM. The CDR3 covers 14 residues. The V and J ends lost 4 bases and 5 bases respectively, with 12 bases between them. CDR3 sequence: CASSWTVAHQPQHF. DNA for the CDR3: TGTGCCAGCAGTTGGACAGTAGCGCATCAGCCCCAGCATTTT.

This chain links TRBV5-1 with TRBJ1-2; 9 bases are a match to TRBD1. Trimming cost V 0 bases and J 6 bases; bases outside gene matches: 6. The CDR3 loop spans 15 amino acids. Germline lookup yields CDR1 SGHRS and CDR2 YFSETQ. CDR3 amino acids: CASSLEGTGSHGYTF. CDR3 in DNA: TGCGCCAGCAGCTTGGAAGGGACAGGGTCCCATGGCTACACCTTC.

The chain employs TRBV5-1 and TRBJ1-2, with D possibly TRBD1 on 6 matching bases. Trimming took 1 base from V and 1 from J, leaving 8 bases between them. Germline V CDR1 and CDR2: SGHRS, YFSETQ. The CDR3 extends over 14 amino acids. The CDR3 DNA sequence: TGCGCCAGCAGCTTGAGGGGGGGTAACTATGGCTACACCTTC. Its translation is CASSLRGGNYGYTF.

V usage is TRBV5-8 and J usage is TRBJ1-1; D not resolved. Per germline, CDR1 SGHTS and CDR2 YDEGEE. V was clipped by 6 bases and J by 8 bases, with 14 bases between them. The CDR3 length is 12 residues. This CDR3 reads CASTQTTTEAFF. The CDR3, as DNA: TGTGCCAGCACCCAGACAACGACGGAAGCTTTCTTT. The whole variable domain, remainder taken from reference TRBV5-8 and TRBJ1-1, is EAGVTQSPTHLIKTRGQQATLRCSPISGHTSVYWYQQALGLGLQFLLWYDEGEERNRGNFPPRFSGRQFPNYSSELNVNALELEDSALYLCASTQTTTEAFFGQGTRLTVV.

The chain links TRBV5-1 to TRBJ1-1, with 9 bases identical to TRBD1. The CDR3 extends over 14 amino acids. Per the germline V gene, CDR1 is SGHRS and CDR2 is YFSETQ. J lost 4 bases, V lost 0 bases, and 1 base had no gene match. In DNA form, the CDR3 reads TGCGCCAGCAGCTTGGGACAGGGGGGCACTGAAGCTTTCTTT. It is translated as CASSLGQGGTEAFF. The full variable domain, completed using reference TRBV5-1 and TRBJ1-1, is KAGVTQTPRYLIKTRGQQVTLSCSPISGHRSVSWYQQTPGQGLQFLFEYFSETQRNKGNFPGRFSGRQFSNSRSEMNVSTLELGDSALYLCASSLGQGGTEAFFGQGTRLTVV.

V and J are TRBV11-3 and TRBJ2-7, with D maybe TRBD2 (5 bases). The CDR3 loop spans 14 amino acids. Trimming stripped 1 base from V and 6 bases from J, with 13 bases between. CDR1 SGHNT and CDR2 YENEEA come from the germline V gene. The CDR3 region has the DNA TGTGCCAGCAGCTTAGCGGGAAGTAAGGGCGAGCAGTACTTC. Protein product: CASSLAGSKGEQYF.

The rearrangement joins TRBV2 to TRBJ2-3, with D maybe TRBD1 (5 bases). Trimming took 3 bases from V and 1 from J, leaving 8 bases between them. The CDR3 covers 14 residues. Germline CDR1 and CDR2: SNHLY and FYNNEI. The CDR3, as DNA: TGTGCCAGCAGTGACAGGGCCCGCACAGATACGCAGTATTTT. This translates into CASSDRARTDTQYF. Combining the CDR3 with reference TRBV2 and TRBJ2-3 gives the whole variable domain EPEVTQTPSHQVTQMGQEVILRCVPISNHLYFYWYRQILGQKVEFLVSFYNNEISEKSEIFDDQFSVERPDGSNFTLKIRSTKLEDSAMYFCASSDRARTDTQYFGPGTRLTVL.

This sequence joins TRBV6-5 and TRBJ1-2; perhaps TRBD1 as D (5 bases). V was trimmed by 1 base and J by 4 bases, leaving 7 bases between them. The CDR3 loop spans 13 amino acids. Germline V gene sequence: CDR1 MNHEY, CDR2 SVGAGI. CDR3 DNA sequence: TGTGCCAGCAGTTACTGGGGCGTCTATGGCTACACCTTC. It codes for CASSYWGVYGYTF.

CDR3 sequence reads: CASSKVDFGGPMNTEAFF. The CDR3 bases are TGTGCCAGTAGTAAAGTGGACTTCGGGGGGCCGATGAACACTGAAGCTTTCTTT. The rearrangement joins TRBV19 to TRBJ1-1, with D maybe TRBD1 (6 bases). Trimming took 4 bases from V and 0 from J, leaving 21 bases between them. Germline V gene sequence: CDR1 LNHDA, CDR2 SQIVND (reference sequence). The CDR3 consists of 18 residues.

Turning to this clone: Other nucleotide sequences in the sample specify the same CDR3. This chain joins TRBV7-9 and TRBJ1-1; unclear D gene. The germline CDR1 and CDR2 sequences are SEHNR and FQNEAQ (reference sequence). CDR3 length equals 13 residues. The ends were cut back, 2 bases at V and 5 bases at J, with 9 bases in the middle. CDR3 region: CASSLRGGTEAFF. DNA of the CDR3: TGTGCCAGCAGCTTACGGGGAGGGACTGAAGCTTTCTTT. Variable domain in full (rest from reference TRBV7-9 and TRBJ1-1): DTGVSQNPRHKITKRGQNVTFRCDPISEHNRLYWYRQTLGQGPEFLTYFQNEAQLEKSRLLSDRFSAERPKGSFSTLEIQRTEQGDSAMYLCASSLRGGTEAFFGQGTRLTVV.

The rearrangement links TRBV6-5 to TRBJ2-5, with 10 nucleotides matching TRBD1. This CDR3 spans 16 amino acids. J gave up 5 bases and V 2 bases, and 8 bases lay outside the gene matches. Germline V gives CDR1 MNHEY, CDR2 SVGAGI. The CDR3 spells CASSYPGTGAGETQYF. CDR3 DNA sequence: TGTGCCAGCAGTTACCCCGGGACAGGGGCAGGGGAGACCCAGTACTTC.

This chain connects TRBV28 to TRBJ2-3; D may be TRBD1 (6 bases). Germline CDR1 is MDHEN and CDR2 is SYDVKM. Trimming took off 4 bases at V and 1 base at J, with 15 bases between the two ends. There are 16 residues in the CDR3. CDR3 loop: CASSSPQAGGTDTQYF. Written as DNA, the CDR3 is TGTGCCAGCAGTTCCCCCCAGGCAGGGGGCACAGATACGCAGTATTTT.

The V call is TRBV4-2, the J call TRBJ2-2, with TRBD2 identical over 11 bases. Germline CDR1 LGHNA, CDR2 YNFKEQ. The V and J ends lost 4 bases and 7 bases, in that order; junction bases with no gene match: 14. This CDR3 comprises 18 residues. The CDR3 DNA sequence: TGTGCCAGCAGCCGGTCGACTAGCGGGGCCGTTCTTTTCGGGGAGCTGTTTTTT. Translated, it gives CASSRSTSGAVLFGELFF.

V usage is TRBV25-1 and J usage is TRBJ2-3; TRBD1 is a possible D gene (6 bases). This CDR3 contains 16 residues. Trimming took off 1 base at V and 2 bases at J, with 13 bases between the two ends. Germline V gives CDR1 MGHDK, CDR2 SYGVNS. DNA of the CDR3: TGTGCCAGCAGTGAATCCGAGGGGGAAGACACAGATACGCAGTATTTT. Residues: CASSESEGEDTDTQYF.

The chain links TRBV4-1 to TRBJ2-5, with TRBD2 identical over 11 bases. Germline V gene sequence: CDR1 MGHRA, CDR2 YSYEKL. V was pared by 1 base and J by 5 bases, with 9 bases of the junction left unmatched. The CDR3 spans 17 residues. CDR3 DNA: TGCGCCAGCAGCCAAGTACTAGCGGGAGTATCTATTGAGACCCAGTACTTC. This translates into CASSQVLAGVSIETQYF.

CDR3 sequence (DNA): TGTGCCAGCAGCCAAGCTGGGCCAACCTTGGGCTACGAGCAGTACTTC. Its protein product is CASSQAGPTLGYEQYF. The chain is built from TRBV14 and TRBJ2-7; D is unclear. The germline V gene has CDR1 SGHDN and CDR2 FVKESK. V gave up 1 base and J gave up 3 bases, with 16 bases separating them. The CDR3 is made up of 16 amino acids.